This is a list of T cell receptor beta chains from one sample in a study of blood T cell repertoires in COVID-19. Data came from immunoSEQ multiplex PCR; TCRdb stores just in-frame clones and leaves some out. The table records 170,000 or so clones, approximately 87% of them present only once. Sequencing was done on a sample of peripheral blood. The receptors were gathered from a woman between 18 and 29 years old who had recovered from COVID-19. Both conserved end residues are part of each CDR3. The D gene is left open where the match is weak. Clone size, where shown, is once, few, many, or a class for clones that have expanded.

CASSPLVGGFTDTQYF	TGTGCCAGCAGTCCCCTCGTCGGGGGATTCACAGATACGCAGTATTTT	.	TRBJ2-3	TRBV3-1/TRBV3-2	.
CASSSPTGIRYEQYF	TGTGCCAGCAGCTCTCCGACAGGGATTAGGTACGAGCAGTACTTC	TRBD1	TRBJ2-7	TRBV7-2	.
CASSLGDSKVGYTF	TGTGCCAGCAGCTTGGGAGACAGTAAGGTGGGCTACACCTTC	.	TRBJ1-2	TRBV5-6	.
CASSLAWTEGNTIYF	TGTGCCAGCAGCTTAGCTTGGACAGAAGGAAACACCATATATTTT	.	TRBJ1-3	TRBV7-6	.
CASRLKTENEKLFF	TGTGCCAGCAGACTTAAAACAGAGAATGAAAAACTGTTTTTT	.	TRBJ1-4	TRBV7-9	.
CASSLVYPGQGYGYTF	TGTGCCAGCAGCTTAGTCTACCCGGGACAGGGCTATGGCTACACCTTC	TRBD1	TRBJ1-2	TRBV7-9	once
CASSATGGASGYTF	TGTGCCAGCAGCGCGACAGGGGGCGCTTCTGGCTACACCTTC	TRBD1	TRBJ1-2	TRBV5-4	once
CASSLSRTEGIYGYTF	TGTGCCAGCAGTTTATCCCGAACGGAGGGGATCTATGGCTACACCTTC	.	TRBJ1-2	TRBV27	.
CASSERGLSGNTIYF	TGCGCCAGCAGCGAGAGGGGGCTTAGTGGAAACACCATATATTTT	TRBD1	TRBJ1-3	TRBV5-1	.
CASSPQGRYGYTF	TGTGCCAGCAGTCCACAGGGAAGGTATGGCTACACCTTC	.	TRBJ1-2	TRBV27	.
CASSYGGSGNTIYF	TGTGCCAGCAGTTACGGCGGATCTGGAAACACCATATATTTT	.	TRBJ1-3	TRBV6-5	.
CASSQEGREIFQPNNEQFF	TGTGCCAGCAGCCAAGAGGGTCGGGAGATATTCCAGCCAAACAATGAGCAGTTCTTC	.	TRBJ2-1	TRBV3-1/TRBV3-2	few
CASSLFDRGYSNQPQHF	TGTGCCAGCAGTTTATTTGACAGGGGATATAGCAATCAGCCCCAGCATTTT	TRBD1	TRBJ1-5	TRBV27	.
CASSLAGWDKNIQYF	TGCGCCAGCAGCTTGGCAGGGTGGGACAAAAACATTCAGTACTTC	.	TRBJ2-4	TRBV5-1	.
CASGNQETQYF	TGTGCCAGCGGCAACCAGGAGACCCAGTACTTC	.	TRBJ2-5	TRBV11-2	.
CASQQGLATNEKLFF	TGTGCCAGCCAGCAGGGATTAGCAACTAATGAAAAACTGTTTTTT	.	TRBJ1-4	TRBV19	.
CASSSGGTGDEQFF	TGTGCCAGCTCTAGCGGGGGAACAGGGGATGAGCAGTTCTTC	TRBD2	TRBJ2-1	TRBV6-5	.
CAKVGMAYGYTF	TGTGCCAAAGTCGGGATGGCTTATGGCTACACCTTC	.	TRBJ1-2	TRBV2	.
CASTSSSTYNEQFF	TGTGCCAGCACCTCCTCCAGTACCTACAATGAGCAGTTCTTC	.	TRBJ2-1	TRBV6-5	.
CASYRGGFETEAFF	TGCGCCAGCTACAGAGGGGGCTTTGAGACTGAAGCTTTCTTT	TRBD1	TRBJ1-1	TRBV5-1	.
CASSIGAGLFSGNTIYF	TGTGCCAGTAGTATTGGGGCAGGGTTATTCTCCGGAAACACCATATATTTT	.	TRBJ1-3	TRBV19	.
CASSEGDSFYEKLFF	TGTGCCAGCAGTGAAGGCGACTCCTTTTATGAAAAACTGTTTTTT	.	TRBJ1-4	TRBV2	.
CASSISGGRPANTGELFF	TGTGCCAGCAGCATTAGCGGGGGGAGGCCCGCGAACACCGGGGAGCTGTTTTTT	TRBD2	TRBJ2-2	TRBV9	.
CASSQVGGSSYNEQFF	TGTGCCAGCAGCCAAGTGGGGGGGAGCTCCTACAATGAGCAGTTCTTC	TRBD2	TRBJ2-1	TRBV3-1/TRBV3-2	few
CASSLAWGGETQYF	TGTGCCAGCAGCTTAGCGTGGGGAGGAGAGACCCAGTACTTC	.	TRBJ2-5	TRBV7-9	.
CASSQSQNSPLHF	TGCGCCAGCAGCCAATCTCAGAATTCACCCCTCCACTTT	.	TRBJ1-6	TRBV4-3	.
CASSQPGQGAGRGYTF	TGCGCCAGCAGCCAACCGGGACAGGGGGCGGGTCGGGGCTACACCTTC	TRBD1	TRBJ1-2	TRBV4-1	.
CASSYRTGEYSPLHF	TGTGCCAGCAGTTACAGAACAGGAGAATATTCACCCCTCCACTTT	.	TRBJ1-6	TRBV6-2/TRBV6-3	.
CASSVGTVSYEQYF	TGTGCCAGCAGCGTCGGGACAGTCTCCTACGAGCAGTACTTC	TRBD1	TRBJ2-7	TRBV9	few
CASSLLAGAQETQYF	TGTGCCAGCAGCCTACTAGCGGGGGCTCAAGAGACCCAGTACTTC	TRBD2	TRBJ2-5	TRBV5-4	.
CASSLWTGHNEKLFF	TGTGCCAGCAGCCTCTGGACAGGGCATAATGAAAAACTGTTTTTT	TRBD1	TRBJ1-4	TRBV11-3	.
CASSPGDSTGDTQYF	TGCGCCAGCAGCCCCGGGGACTCCACGGGGGATACGCAGTATTTT	.	TRBJ2-3	TRBV4-3	.
CASSYSRPRLVSEKLFF	TGTGCCAGCAGTTACTCGAGGCCAAGGCTCGTGTCGGAAAAACTGTTTTTT	.	TRBJ1-4	TRBV6-2/TRBV6-3	.
CASSTRVIGSGELFF	TGTGCCAGCAGTACCAGGGTCATCGGGTCCGGGGAGCTGTTTTTT	.	TRBJ2-2	TRBV6-5	.
CATSREGGLKTQYF	TGTGCCACCAGCAGAGAAGGGGGCCTGAAGACCCAGTACTTC	TRBD1	TRBJ2-5	TRBV15	.
CASSLVGAGTEAFF	TGTGCCAGCAGCTTAGTAGGGGCGGGGACTGAAGCTTTCTTT	.	TRBJ1-1	TRBV7-2	.
CASSTSGTGVGETQYF	TGTGCCAGTAGTACAAGTGGGACAGGGGTGGGGGAGACCCAGTACTTC	TRBD1	TRBJ2-5	TRBV19	few
CASSPVTGWVNIQYF	TGTGCCAGCAGCCCTGTGACAGGGTGGGTGAACATTCAGTACTTC	TRBD1	TRBJ2-4	TRBV6-2/TRBV6-3	.
CASSYSTAGGGEQYF	TGTGCCAGCAGTTACTCGACAGCGGGGGGCGGCGAGCAGTACTTC	TRBD2	TRBJ2-7	TRBV6-5	.
CASSNLRVRTGSYGYTF	TGCGCCAGCAGCAACTTAAGAGTCCGGACAGGGTCGTATGGCTACACCTTC	TRBD1	TRBJ1-2	TRBV4-1	.
CASRTTSGGRTEQFF	TGTGCCAGCAGGACGACTAGCGGGGGACGAACCGAGCAGTTCTTC	TRBD2	TRBJ2-1	TRBV7-3	.
CASSPRGAGVYGYTF	TGTGCCAGCTCACCAAGAGGTGCCGGAGTCTATGGCTACACCTTC	.	TRBJ1-2	TRBV18	.
CASSLGVVGGPLHF	TGTGCCAGCAGTTTAGGGGTGGTAGGGGGACCCCTCCACTTT	.	TRBJ1-6	TRBV28	.
CSASQGGATEAFF	TGCAGTGCTAGTCAGGGTGGGGCGACTGAAGCTTTCTTT	.	TRBJ1-1	TRBV20-1	.
CASSRDRVEQSRKNIQYF	TGTGCCAGTAGTAGGGACAGGGTAGAACAATCCCGCAAAAACATTCAGTACTTC	TRBD1	TRBJ2-4	TRBV19	.
CASSPPERKRELFF	TGCGCCAGCAGCCCCCCGGAGAGGAAGAGGGAGCTGTTTTTT	.	TRBJ2-2	TRBV5-1	.
CASRLAGGAGDTQYF	TGTGCCAGCAGACTAGCGGGGGGGGCTGGAGATACGCAGTATTTT	TRBD2	TRBJ2-3	TRBV6-5	.
CASSKQADPSTDTQYF	TGTGCCAGCAGCAAACAAGCGGACCCTAGCACAGATACGCAGTATTTT	.	TRBJ2-3	TRBV7-2	.
CASSGQKYNEQFF	TGTGCCAGCAGCGGACAGAAATACAATGAGCAGTTCTTC	.	TRBJ2-1	TRBV7-2	.
CASSLSPNPSTDTQYF	TGTGCCAGCAGTTTATCCCCTAACCCTAGCACAGATACGCAGTATTTT	.	TRBJ2-3	TRBV27	.
CASAGSGTEAFF	TGTGCCAGCGCGGGGAGTGGTACTGAAGCTTTCTTT	.	TRBJ1-1	TRBV2	.
CASSRTAGNEKLFF	TGTGCCAGTAGTAGGACAGCCGGGAATGAAAAACTGTTTTTT	.	TRBJ1-4	TRBV19	.
CASSLSRARAGVYHNEQFF	TGTGCCAGCAGCTTATCCCGTGCTAGGGCGGGAGTTTACCACAATGAGCAGTTCTTC	TRBD2	TRBJ2-1	TRBV7-9	.